This TCR beta chain was recorded in a study of blood T cell repertoires in COVID-19. Whole-study context: Sites across the United States, Italy and Spain contributed samples from acute and convalescent COVID-19. T cells, B-cell-depleted T cells, or PBMCs supplied cDNA or gDNA.

Per the study methods: Reference gene primer amplification gave estimated nucleated cell counts. The method was immunoSEQ multiplex PCR; TCRdb's version includes in-frame clones alone and lacks a portion of them. That table gives V, J and clone size, and the DNA gave D and trimming. This table holds just under 350,000 clones, around nine tenths found once. The clonotype was recovered from a woman under 30 who had recovered from COVID-19. The material sequenced was peripheral blood.

CDR3 sequence reads: CASTLLYEQYV. The CDR3, as DNA: TGTGCCAGCACCCTTTTGTACGAGCAGTACGTC. The rearrangement joins TRBV2 to TRBJ2-7; D is ambiguous. Germline loops: CDR1 SNHLY, CDR2 FYNNEI. Trimming cost V 7 bases and J 4 bases, with 8 bases left between them. The CDR3 spans 11 residues.